Included here is one T cell receptor (beta chain) sequence, with context. In the original processing: Nucleated cell number was recorded as an estimate derived from reference gene primer amplification. The assay was immunoSEQ multiplex PCR, and TCRdb's table has in-frame clones only and misses some. The D gene and trimming were derived from the DNA, and the V and J assignments and clone size from that table. The top ten hold roughly 20% of the sample, which has tens of thousands of clones, about 86% seen once. This sample was taken from a study of blood T cell repertoires in COVID-19. The wider study: The United States, Italy and Spain were the sources of the acute and convalescent COVID-19 samples. Sources were T cells, B-cell-depleted T cells, or PBMCs; the material itself was cDNA or gDNA.

Germline values: CDR1 SGHAT, CDR2 FQNNGV. The CDR3 is 15 residues long. With 0 bases clipped from V and 5 bases from J, the junction kept 4 bases outside the gene matches. Material: peripheral blood. The V and J genes are TRBV11-2 and TRBJ1-5; 7 nucleotides align to TRBD1. This TCR was sampled from a woman aged 80 or over in a cohort sampled during active or convalescent COVID-19. CDR3 nucleotide sequence: TGTGCCAGCAGCTTAGATCCGACAGGGTATCAGCCCCAGCATTTT. Encoded protein: CASSLDPTGYQPQHF.